The T cell receptor (beta chain) under discussion was sequenced for a study of blood T cell repertoires in COVID-19. The germline V gene has CDR1 SGHNT and CDR2 YYREEE (reference sequence). This CDR3 has 15 residues. Trimming took 4 bases from V and 6 from J; bases not matched to a gene: 6. This clone has only one observation. The data were produced by immunoSEQ multiplex PCR, yet TCRdb's version contains in-frame clones alone and is incomplete. This table has roughly 500,000 clones, 75% to 90% appearing once. The sample comprised peripheral blood. The chain links TRBV5-4 to TRBJ2-1; 11 bases fit TRBD2. The source of this sequence is a man aged 18 to 29 with COVID-19, enrolled during active disease. CDR3 in DNA: TGTGCCAGCAGCCCCACTAGCGGGAGCCTCAATGAGCAGTTCTTC. Protein product: CASSPTSGSLNEQFF.